The table lists the clone carrying this TCR beta chain with many counts. V shed 4 bases and J shed 3 bases, with 13 bases lying between them. The CDR3 covers 15 residues. Germline V gene sequence: CDR1 SGHTA, CDR2 FQGNSA. One entry per CDR3 protein results from TCRdb running MiXCR on the RT-PCR reads. Of about 700,000 distinct CDR3 sequences listed, 14% were seen once; the top ten hold about 3.9%. The origin of this receptor is a female donor in good health, serving as a healthy control. Specimen: memory CD4+ T cells from blood. V is TRBV7-2 and J is TRBJ1-5; maybe TRBD1 (5 bases). The CDR3 coding sequence is TGTGCCAGCAGCTCCTTCGCGGGGGACAATCAGCCCCAGCATTTT. As protein: CASSSFAGDNQPQHF.